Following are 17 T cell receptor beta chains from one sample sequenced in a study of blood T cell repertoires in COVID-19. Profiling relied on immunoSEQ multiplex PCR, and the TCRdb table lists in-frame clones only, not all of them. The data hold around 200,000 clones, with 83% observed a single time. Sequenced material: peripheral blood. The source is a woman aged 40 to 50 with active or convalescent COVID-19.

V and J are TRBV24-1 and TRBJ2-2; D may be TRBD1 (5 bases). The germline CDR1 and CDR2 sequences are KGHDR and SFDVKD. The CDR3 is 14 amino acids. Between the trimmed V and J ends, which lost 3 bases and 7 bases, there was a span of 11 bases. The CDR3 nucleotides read TGTGCCACCAGTGATCCAGGGAAGGGCGGGGAGCTGTTTTTT. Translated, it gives CATSDPGKGGELFF.

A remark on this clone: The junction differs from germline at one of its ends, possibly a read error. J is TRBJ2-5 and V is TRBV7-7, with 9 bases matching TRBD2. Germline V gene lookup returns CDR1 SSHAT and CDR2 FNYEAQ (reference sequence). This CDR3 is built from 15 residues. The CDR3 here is CASSLGGGAPETQYF. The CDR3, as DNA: TGTGCTAGCAGCCTTGGCGGGGGGGCCCCAGAGACCCAGTACTTC.

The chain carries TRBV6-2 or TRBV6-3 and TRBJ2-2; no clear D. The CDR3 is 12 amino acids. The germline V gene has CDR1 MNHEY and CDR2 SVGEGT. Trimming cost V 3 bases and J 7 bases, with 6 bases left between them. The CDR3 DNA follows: TGTGCCAGCAGTTATTACGGCGGGGAGCTGTTTTTT. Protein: CASSYYGGELFF.

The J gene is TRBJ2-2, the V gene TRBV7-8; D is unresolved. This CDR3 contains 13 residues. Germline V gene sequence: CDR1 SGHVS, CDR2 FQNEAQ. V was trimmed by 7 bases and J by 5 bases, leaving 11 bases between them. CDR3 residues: CASNRLVTGELFF. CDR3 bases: TGTGCCAGCAACCGACTTGTGACCGGGGAGCTGTTTTTT.

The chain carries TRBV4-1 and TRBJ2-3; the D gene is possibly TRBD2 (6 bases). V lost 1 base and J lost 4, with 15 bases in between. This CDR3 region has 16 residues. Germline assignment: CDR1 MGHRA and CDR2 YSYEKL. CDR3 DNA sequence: TGCGCCAGCAGCCAAGCGTCTAGCGTTTCCTCAGATACGCAGTATTTT. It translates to CASSQASSVSSDTQYF.

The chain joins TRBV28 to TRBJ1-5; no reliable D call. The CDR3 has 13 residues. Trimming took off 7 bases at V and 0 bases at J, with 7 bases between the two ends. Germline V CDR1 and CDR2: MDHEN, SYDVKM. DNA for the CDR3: TGTGCCAGCATTGCAGATAGCAATCAGCCCCAGCATTTT. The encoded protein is CASIADSNQPQHF.

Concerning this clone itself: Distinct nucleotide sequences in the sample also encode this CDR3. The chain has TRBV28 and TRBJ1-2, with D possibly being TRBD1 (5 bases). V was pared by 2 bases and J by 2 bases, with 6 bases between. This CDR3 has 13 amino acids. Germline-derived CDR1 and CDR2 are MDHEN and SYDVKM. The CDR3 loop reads CASSLRGNYGYTF. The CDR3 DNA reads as TGTGCCAGCAGTTTAAGGGGCAACTATGGCTACACCTTC.

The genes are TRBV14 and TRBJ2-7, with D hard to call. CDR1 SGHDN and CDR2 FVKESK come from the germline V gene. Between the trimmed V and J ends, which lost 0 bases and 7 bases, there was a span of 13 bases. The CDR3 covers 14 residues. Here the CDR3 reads CASSQDPAPREQYF. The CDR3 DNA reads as TGTGCCAGCAGCCAAGATCCGGCCCCGAGGGAGCAGTACTTC.

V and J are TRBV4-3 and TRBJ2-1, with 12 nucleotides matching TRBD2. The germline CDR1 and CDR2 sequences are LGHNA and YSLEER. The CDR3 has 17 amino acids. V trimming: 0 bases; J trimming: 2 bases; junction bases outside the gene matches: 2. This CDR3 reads CASSQEASGGAYNEQFF. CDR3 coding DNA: TGCGCCAGCAGCCAAGAGGCTAGCGGGGGGGCCTACAATGAGCAGTTCTTC.

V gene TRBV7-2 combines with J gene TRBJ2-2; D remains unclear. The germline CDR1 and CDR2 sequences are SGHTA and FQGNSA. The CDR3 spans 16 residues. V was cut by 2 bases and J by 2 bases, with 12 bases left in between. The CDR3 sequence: CASSLIAGSNTGELFF. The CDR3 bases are TGTGCCAGCAGCTTAATCGCAGGATCTAACACCGGGGAGCTGTTTTTT.

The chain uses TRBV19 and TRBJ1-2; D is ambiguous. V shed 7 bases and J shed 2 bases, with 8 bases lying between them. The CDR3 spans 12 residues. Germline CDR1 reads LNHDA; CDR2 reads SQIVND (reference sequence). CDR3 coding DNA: TGTGCCAGTAATGGCCAGAACTATGGCTACACCTTC. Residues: CASNGQNYGYTF. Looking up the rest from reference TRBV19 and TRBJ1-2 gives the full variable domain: DGGITQSPKYLFRKEGQNVTLSCEQNLNHDAMYWYRQDPGQGLRLIYYSQIVNDFQKGDIAEGYSVSREKKESFPLTVTSAQKNPTAFYLCASNGQNYGYTFGSGTRLTVV.

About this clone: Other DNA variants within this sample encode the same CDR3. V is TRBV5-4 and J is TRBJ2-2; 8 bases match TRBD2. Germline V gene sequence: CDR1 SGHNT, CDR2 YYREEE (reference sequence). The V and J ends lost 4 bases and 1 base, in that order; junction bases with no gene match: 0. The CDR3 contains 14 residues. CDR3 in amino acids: CASSLAGNTGELFF. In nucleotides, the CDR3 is TGTGCCAGCAGCCTAGCGGGGAACACCGGGGAGCTGTTTTTT. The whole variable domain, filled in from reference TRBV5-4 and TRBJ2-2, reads ETGVTQSPTHLIKTRGQQVTLRCSSQSGHNTVSWYQQALGQGPQFIFQYYREEENGRGNFPPRFSGLQFPNYSSELNVNALELDDSALYLCASSLAGNTGELFFGEGSRLTVL.

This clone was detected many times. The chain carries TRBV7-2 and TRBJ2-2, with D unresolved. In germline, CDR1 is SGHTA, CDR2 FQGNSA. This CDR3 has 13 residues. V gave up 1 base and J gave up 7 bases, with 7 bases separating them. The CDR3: CASSLVIVGELFF. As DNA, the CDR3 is TGTGCCAGCAGCTTAGTTATTGTCGGGGAGCTGTTTTTT.

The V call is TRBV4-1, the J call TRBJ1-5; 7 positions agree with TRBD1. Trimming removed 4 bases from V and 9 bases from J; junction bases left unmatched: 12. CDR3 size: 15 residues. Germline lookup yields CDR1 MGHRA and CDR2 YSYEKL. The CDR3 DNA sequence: TGCGCCAGCAGCCCGATACAGGGGACCCGACTGCCCCAGCATTTT. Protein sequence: CASSPIQGTRLPQHF.

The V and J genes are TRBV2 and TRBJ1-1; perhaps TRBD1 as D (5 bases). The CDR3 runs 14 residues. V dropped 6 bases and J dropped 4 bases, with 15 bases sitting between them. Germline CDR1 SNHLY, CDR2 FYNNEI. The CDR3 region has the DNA TGTGCCAGCAGGGTTGACAACCAGGGCACTGAAGCTTTCTTT. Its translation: CASRVDNQGTEAFF.

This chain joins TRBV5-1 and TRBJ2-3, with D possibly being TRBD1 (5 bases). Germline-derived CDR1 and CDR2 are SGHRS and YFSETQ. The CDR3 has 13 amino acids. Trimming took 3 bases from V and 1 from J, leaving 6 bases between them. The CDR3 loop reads CASSSTGTDTQYF. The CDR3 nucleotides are TGCGCCAGCAGCTCGACAGGCACAGATACGCAGTATTTT.

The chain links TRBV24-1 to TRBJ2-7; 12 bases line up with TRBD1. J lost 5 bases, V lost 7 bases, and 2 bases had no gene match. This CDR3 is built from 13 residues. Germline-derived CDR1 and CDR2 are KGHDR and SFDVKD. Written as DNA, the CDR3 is TGTGCCACCAGGGGGACAGGGGGCAACGAGCAGTACTTC. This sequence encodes CATRGTGGNEQYF.